This T cell receptor (beta chain) is from a study of T-cell reconstitution after alpha-beta-depleted transplantation in children. The library targeted TCRbeta and was prepared with unique molecular identifiers. TCRdb analysed the PCR reads with MiXCR anew, one entry per CDR3 protein. Counted here are about 830,000 distinct CDR3 sequences, roughly 15% occurring once; the ten biggest clones make up 5%. Findings of the study overall: When one year had passed after transplant, most T-cell counts and diversity came from newly produced T cells. Surviving recipient T cells and intrathymic progenitors accounted for some patients' high TCRbeta diversity at day 60.

This CDR3 has 14 residues. The V end lost 5 bases, the J end lost 0 bases, and 14 bases lay between the germline ends. The germline CDR1 and CDR2 sequences are GTSNPN and SVGIG (reference sequence). Comments on this clonotype: The target antigen is unknown.

This specimen consisted of PBMCs, mostly from graft donor cells, obtained 360 days after TCRalphabeta/CD19-depleted stem cell transplant. This clonotype was sampled from a male patient under 18 who had a stem cell transplant for acute lymphoblastic leukemia, so the T cells may come from the graft donor. The V gene is TRBV30, the J gene TRBJ2-7, with D possibly matching TRBD2 (6 bases). This CDR3 reads CAWAGFKRSYEQYF. CDR3 coding DNA: TGTGCCTGGGCGGGGTTTAAACGCTCCTACGAGCAGTACTTC.